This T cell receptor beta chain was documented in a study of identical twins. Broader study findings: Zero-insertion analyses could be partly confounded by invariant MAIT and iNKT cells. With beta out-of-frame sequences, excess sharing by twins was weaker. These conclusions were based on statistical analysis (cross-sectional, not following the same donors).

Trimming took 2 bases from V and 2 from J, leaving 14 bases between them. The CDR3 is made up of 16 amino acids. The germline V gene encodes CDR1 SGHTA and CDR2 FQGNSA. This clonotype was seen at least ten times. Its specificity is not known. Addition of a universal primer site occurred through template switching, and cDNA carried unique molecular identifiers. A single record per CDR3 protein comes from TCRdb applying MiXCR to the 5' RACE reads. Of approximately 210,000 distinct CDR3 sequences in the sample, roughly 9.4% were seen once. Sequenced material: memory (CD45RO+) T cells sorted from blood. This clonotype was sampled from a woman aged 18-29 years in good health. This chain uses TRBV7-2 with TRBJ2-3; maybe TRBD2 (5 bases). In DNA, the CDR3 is TGTGCCAGCAGCTTATTCCCGGGAACCGTCACAGATACGCAGTATTTT. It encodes CASSLFPGTVTDTQYF.